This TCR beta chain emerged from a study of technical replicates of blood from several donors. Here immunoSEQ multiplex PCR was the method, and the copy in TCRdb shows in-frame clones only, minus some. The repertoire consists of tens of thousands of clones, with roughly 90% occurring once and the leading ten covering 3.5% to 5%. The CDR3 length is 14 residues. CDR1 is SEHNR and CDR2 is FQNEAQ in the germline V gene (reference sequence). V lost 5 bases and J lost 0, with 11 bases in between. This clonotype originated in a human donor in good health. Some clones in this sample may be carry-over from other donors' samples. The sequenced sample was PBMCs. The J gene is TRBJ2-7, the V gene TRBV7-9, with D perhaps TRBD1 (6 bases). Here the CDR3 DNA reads TGTGCCAGCAGCGCAACAGGGAGCTCCTACGAGCAGTACTTC. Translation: CASSATGSSYEQYF.